The rows below give T cell receptor beta chains drawn from one sample of a study of T cell responses to AZD1222 COVID-19 vaccine. The protocol was immunoSEQ multiplex PCR, while the TCRdb copy is restricted to in-frame clones and leaves out a portion. The table lists under 70,000 clones, over 70% of them singletons. The sample in question was peripheral blood, obtained on day 0 of AZD1222 vaccination. The receptors derive from an adult in good health. The conserved cysteine and the conserved F or W are not part of the CDR3 here.

CDR3 protein | V gene
ASSPSDLYTEAF | TRBV3-1/TRBV3-2
ASSWVSSGETQY | TRBV5-1
ASSLSGAGGYT | TRBV7-9
ASSSDRGERDTQY | TRBV5-4
ASTPGPGANVLT | TRBV6-5
ASSPMTGDDGYT | TRBV5-1
ASSDPGRRMNEKLF | TRBV6-4
ASNPPGAGTEAF | TRBV7-9
AWSGRGDQPQH | TRBV30
ASSRIRDIQETQY | TRBV7-9
AIQGRDQETQY | TRBV2
ASSFEPLYNSPLH | TRBV5-1
SASPTSASTDTQY | TRBV20-1
ATTPAGVREQY | TRBV6-2/TRBV6-3
ASRWGPEKLF | TRBV12-3/TRBV12-4
AWRGSTGSRYT | TRBV30
ASSLGGTGDEKLF | TRBV7-2
ASRDPRGRNTGELF | TRBV10-2
ASSPFDREHRTTNYNEQF | TRBV23-1
ASSSPPYEQY | TRBV5-1